The source of this T cell receptor beta chain is a study of T cell repertoires in cytomegalovirus infection. Turning to the study itself: Public TCR beta signatures indicated both CMV infection and matching HLA type.

The trim removed 2 bases at V and 0 bases at J, leaving 4 bases unmatched. CDR3 length: 16 amino acids. Germline V gene lookup returns CDR1 MDHEN and CDR2 SYDVKM. This clonotype was seen only a few times. Its antigen is unidentified. Study-wide points: The response measured ex vivo was dominated by TCR beta clonotypes (HLA-C-restricted and CMV-specific). Carriers of CMV plus the relevant HLA were identified by cumulative public TCR beta family frequency.

TCRdb redid the calling of the reads with MiXCR, one entry per CDR3 protein. Found here are 250,000 to 300,000 distinct CDR3 sequences, more than 15% of them singletons; the top ten hold roughly 50%. The sample taken for sequencing was CD8+ T cells from PBMCs. This TCR was sampled from a human donor in good health (CMV status not recorded). Some clones in this sample may be carry-over from other donors' samples. The rearrangement uses TRBV28 and TRBJ1-5, with TRBD1 matching 7 bases. The CDR3 DNA reads as TGTGCCAGCAGTTTAAGACAGGGACGTAGCAATCAGCCCCAGCATTTT. Translating it yields CASSLRQGRSNQPQHF. Using reference TRBV28 and TRBJ1-5 for the parts outside the CDR3, the full variable domain is DVKVTQSSRYLVKRTGEKVFLECVQDMDHENMFWYRQDPGLGLRLIYFSYDVKMKEKGDIPEGYSVSREKKERFSLILESASTNQTSMYLCASSLRQGRSNQPQHFGDGTRLSIL.